Listed below are T cell receptor beta chains from one sample, sequenced in a study of shared clonotypes between healthy human individuals. Data came from immunoSEQ multiplex PCR; TCRdb stores just in-frame clones and leaves some out. The table includes 470,000 or so clones, about 85% detected once. Sample: PBMCs. Receptors were obtained from a middle-aged woman in good health. Some clones in this sample may be carry-over from other donors' samples. CDR3s include the opening cysteine and the closing phenylalanine or tryptophan.

CATVSPTSTDTQYF,TRBV28,TRBJ2-3
CASSLVIGQGAFRTEAFF,TRBV5-1,TRBJ1-1
CASSPDGGNQPQHF,TRBV18,TRBJ1-5
CASSAGSPLTNEKLFF,TRBV6-1,TRBJ1-4
CAWSEIRWGPRGYEQYF,TRBV30,TRBJ2-7
CASSLGRYQETQYF,TRBV13,TRBJ2-5
CSVVALSEAFF,TRBV29-1,TRBJ1-1
CSVEGGAHTIYF,TRBV29-1,TRBJ1-3
CASSLDSYNEQFF,TRBV7-3,TRBJ2-1
CSVEGRTIDYGYTF,TRBV29-1,TRBJ1-2